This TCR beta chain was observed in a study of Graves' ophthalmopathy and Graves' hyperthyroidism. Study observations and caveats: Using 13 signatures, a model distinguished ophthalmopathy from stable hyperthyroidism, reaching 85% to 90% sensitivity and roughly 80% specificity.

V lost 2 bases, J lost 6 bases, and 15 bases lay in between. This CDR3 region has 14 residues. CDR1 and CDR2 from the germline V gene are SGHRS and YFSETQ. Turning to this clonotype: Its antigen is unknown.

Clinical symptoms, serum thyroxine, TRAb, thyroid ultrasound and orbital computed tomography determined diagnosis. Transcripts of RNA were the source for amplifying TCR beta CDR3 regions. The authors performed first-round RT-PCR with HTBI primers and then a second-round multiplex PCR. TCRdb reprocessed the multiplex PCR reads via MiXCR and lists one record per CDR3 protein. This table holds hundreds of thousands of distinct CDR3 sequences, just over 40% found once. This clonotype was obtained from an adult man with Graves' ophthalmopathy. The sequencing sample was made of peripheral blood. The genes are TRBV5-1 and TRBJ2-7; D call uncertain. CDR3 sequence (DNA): TGCGCCAGCAGCTTTGTGCTAGGTCCGTCCGAGCAGTACTTC. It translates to CASSFVLGPSEQYF.